These T cell receptor beta chains were read from a single sample in a study of regulatory T cells in long-lasting Graves disease. Each CDR3 protein is one row after TCRdb ran MiXCR on the multiplex PCR reads. In the table there are about half a million distinct CDR3 sequences, 12% of which are singletons. The same sample was also used in a study of T cells in Graves' hyperthyroidism and ophthalmopathy.

Sequencing was performed on peripheral blood mononuclear cells (PBMCs), taken at new diagnosis, from a patient treated with antithyroid drugs. These receptors came from a woman between 25 and 40 years old with Graves disease. The CDR3 runs from the conserved cysteine through the conserved F or W. A D gene is named only where the DNA matches it firmly. Rows give clone size only sometimes, using once, few, many, or a class for an expanded clone.

CASSRLAYNAQFF TGTGCCAGCAGTAGGCTGGCCTACAATGCGCAGTTCTTC - TRBJ2-1 once TRBV25-1
CSVSGTGATNTEAFF TGCAGCGTATCCGGGACAGGGGCTACAAACACTGAAGCTTTCTTT TRBD1 TRBJ1-1 many TRBV29-1
CASSQGPDRINYGYTF TGCGCCAGCAGCCAAGGGCCGGACAGAATTAACTATGGCTACACCTTC - TRBJ1-2 many TRBV4-1
CASSQSQTISGNTIYF TGCGCCAGCAGCCAAAGCCAGACCATCTCTGGAAACACCATATATTTT - TRBJ1-3 - TRBV4-1
CASSPTGRHQETQYF TGTGCCAGCAGCCCGACGGGTCGCCACCAAGAGACCCAGTACTTC - TRBJ2-5 many TRBV3-1
CASSDRAGGIYEQYF TGTGCCAGCAGCGACAGAGCGGGAGGTATCTACGAGCAGTACTTC TRBD2 TRBJ2-7 few TRBV6-1
CASSQTGGFSPLHF TGTGCCAGCAGTCAGACAGGGGGATTCTCACCCCTCCACTTT TRBD1 TRBJ1-6 many TRBV6-4
CASSLRWDRAHYGYTF TGTGCCAGCAGCTTGAGGTGGGACAGGGCTCATTATGGCTACACCTTC TRBD1 TRBJ1-2 many TRBV7-9
CASSLPDKYYGYTF TGTGCCAGCAGCCTACCGGACAAGTACTATGGCTACACCTTC - TRBJ1-2 - TRBV7-9
CASSLGVYQPQHF TGTGCCAGCAGTTTGGGGGTTTATCAGCCCCAGCATTTT - TRBJ1-5 many TRBV28
CSVEGHRTEAFF TGCAGCGTTGAAGGGCACCGCACTGAAGCTTTCTTT - TRBJ1-1 many TRBV29-1
CSARDRTSGGTYEQYF TGCAGTGCTAGAGACCGGACTAGCGGGGGGACCTACGAGCAGTACTTC TRBD2 TRBJ2-7 - TRBV20-1
CASSWGTEQFF TGTGCCAGCAGCTGGGGGACTGAGCAGTTCTTC - TRBJ2-1 many TRBV7-8
CASSRGGGNTEAFF TGTGCCAGCAGTAGGGGGGGGGGGAACACTGAAGCTTTCTTT - TRBJ1-1 few TRBV6-1
CASSYRLADPYNEQFF TGTGCCAGCAGTTACAGGCTAGCTGATCCCTACAATGAGCAGTTCTTC - TRBJ2-1 many TRBV6-2/TRBV6-3
CASSVGVSYNEQFF TGTGCCAGCAGCGTAGGGGTCTCCTACAATGAGCAGTTCTTC - TRBJ2-1 many TRBV9
CASRLRTGASTDTQYF TGTGCCAGCAGACTTAGAACAGGGGCTAGCACAGATACGCAGTATTTT TRBD1 TRBJ2-3 - TRBV6-2/TRBV6-3
CASRVAGVEQFF TGTGCCAGCAGGGTAGCGGGAGTGGAGCAGTTCTTC TRBD2 TRBJ2-1 many TRBV28
CASCAVRADTQYF TGTGCCAGCTGTGCCGTCCGCGCAGATACGCAGTATTTT - TRBJ2-3 - TRBV14
CAIGQLSYSNQPQHF TGTGCCATAGGACAGTTGAGTTATAGCAATCAGCCCCAGCATTTT - TRBJ1-5 many TRBV19
CASSLWSSGRVGTYNEQFF TGTGCCAGCAGTTTATGGTCCAGCGGGAGGGTGGGTACCTACAATGAGCAGTTCTTC TRBD2 TRBJ2-1 many TRBV28
CASSKEGGQPQHF TGTGCCAGCAGTAAGGAGGGTGGGCAGCCCCAGCATTTT - TRBJ1-5 many TRBV2
CASSLGGGTEAFF TGTGCCAGCAGTCTAGGGGGGGGGACTGAAGCTTTCTTT - TRBJ1-1 many TRBV12-3/TRBV12-4
CSAIGLGLAGINEQFF TGCAGTGCCATAGGGCTCGGACTAGCGGGTATCAATGAGCAGTTCTTC TRBD2 TRBJ2-1 many TRBV20-1
CSAARYRTGVYNEQFF TGCAGCGCCGCGAGGTACAGGACAGGGGTCTACAATGAGCAGTTCTTC TRBD1 TRBJ2-1 many TRBV29-1
CASSRLGGARIEQFF TGTGCCAGTAGTCGTCTGGGCGGAGCTAGGATTGAGCAGTTCTTC - TRBJ2-1 - TRBV19
CASRGGNTIYF TGTGCCAGCAGGGGTGGAAACACCATATATTTT - TRBJ1-3 many TRBV27
CASILGGNSPLHF TGTGCCAGCATCCTGGGGGGTAATTCACCCCTCCACTTT - TRBJ1-6 many TRBV12-3/TRBV12-4
CASSFPVYSGSFEQYF TGTGCCAGCAGCTTCCCCGTTTATAGCGGGAGTTTCGAGCAGTACTTC TRBD2 TRBJ2-7 many TRBV11-2
CASSQVAGDTGELFF TGCGCCAGCAGCCAAGTAGCGGGAGACACCGGGGAGCTGTTTTTT TRBD2 TRBJ2-2 few TRBV4-1
CASSVMGWSEAFF TGTGCCAGCAGCGTTATGGGTTGGTCCGAAGCTTTCTTT - TRBJ1-1 - TRBV9
CSASVSQETQYF TGCAGTGCTAGTGTCAGTCAAGAGACCCAGTACTTC - TRBJ2-5 many TRBV20-1
CASSLQSSTYNEQFF TGTGCCAGCAGCCTTCAGAGTTCGACTTACAATGAGCAGTTCTTC - TRBJ2-1 many TRBV3-1
CATSISGGAGNEQFF TGTGCCACCTCTATTAGCGGGGGAGCGGGCAATGAGCAGTTCTTC TRBD2 TRBJ2-1 many TRBV24-1
CASRFGASGPGELFF TGTGCCAGCAGATTCGGGGCCTCGGGACCCGGGGAGCTGTTTTTT - TRBJ2-2 - TRBV11-2
CASSLAWGTIKNIQYF TGTGCCAGCAGCTTAGCCTGGGGGACAATCAAAAACATTCAGTACTTC - TRBJ2-4 - TRBV11-1
CASSQTGTGFYEQYF TGTGCCAGCTCGCAGACCGGGACAGGGTTCTACGAGCAGTACTTC TRBD1 TRBJ2-7 many TRBV18
CASSPRTGGRTEAFF TGTGCCAGCAGTCCCCGGACAGGGGGAAGAACTGAAGCTTTCTTT TRBD1 TRBJ1-1 many TRBV12-3/TRBV12-4
CASSFLGSRSGDTQYF TGTGCCAGCAGCTTTCTCGGGTCACGATCAGGAGATACGCAGTATTTT - TRBJ2-3 many TRBV2
CASSIVRGPYNEQFF TGTGCCAGTAGTATTGTCCGGGGTCCCTACAATGAGCAGTTCTTC - TRBJ2-1 - TRBV19
CASLPGVTMNTEAFF TGTGCCAGCCTACCGGGGGTAACGATGAACACTGAAGCTTTCTTT - TRBJ1-1 many TRBV7-2
CASNRALNYGYTF TGTGCCAGCAACAGGGCTTTGAACTATGGCTACACCTTC - TRBJ1-2 many TRBV6-1
CASGSETGAWTEAFF TGTGCTAGTGGTTCCGAGACAGGGGCGTGGACTGAAGCTTTCTTT TRBD1 TRBJ1-1 many TRBV12-5
CASSQEVRLGTDTQYF TGTGCCAGCAGCCAAGAGGTGAGGCTTGGCACAGATACGCAGTATTTT - TRBJ2-3 many TRBV11-1
CASSSRTGVPGANVLTF TGTGCCAGCAGCTCACGAACAGGGGTACCTGGGGCCAACGTCCTGACTTTC TRBD1 TRBJ2-6 - TRBV5-6
CASKGGTTRAKNIQYF TGTGCCAGCAAGGGGGGAACCACCCGAGCCAAAAACATTCAGTACTTC - TRBJ2-4 many TRBV2
CASSFELTPWGTEAFF TGTGCCAGCAGTTTTGAGCTAACCCCTTGGGGCACTGAAGCTTTCTTT - TRBJ1-1 many TRBV27